These 28 T cell receptor beta chains were sequenced from one sample in a study of tumor-infiltrating lymphocytes in localized non-small cell lung cancer. The protocol was immunoSEQ multiplex PCR, while the TCRdb copy is restricted to in-frame clones and leaves out a portion. The table shows about 12,000 clones, with about 85% occurring only once. Sequencing was carried out using lung tumor tissue. These receptors came from a human donor with non-small cell lung cancer.

Judged by abundance, this clone is medium-sized. The V gene is TRBV29-1, the J gene TRBJ1-1, with D tentatively TRBD1 (5 bases). Germline CDR1 and CDR2: SQVTM and ANQGSEA. The CDR3 spans 13 residues. CDR3 in amino acids: CSSGLQANTEAFF. CDR3 nucleotides: TGCAGTTCTGGGTTACAGGCTAACACTGAAGCTTTCTTT. Drawing the rest from reference TRBV29-1 and TRBJ1-1, the complete variable domain is SAVISQKPSRDICQRGTSLTIQCQVDSQVTMMFWYRQQPGQSLTLIATANQGSEATYESGFVIDKFPISRPNLTFSTLTVSNMSPEDSSIYLCSSGLQANTEAFFGQGTRLTVV.

This chain links TRBV19 with TRBJ1-1; D not certain. This CDR3 spans 14 amino acids. CDR1 LNHDA and CDR2 SQIVND come from the germline V gene (reference sequence). V lost 5 bases, J lost 0 bases, and 10 bases lay in between. The CDR3 DNA sequence: TGTGCCAGTAGTCCTGTAGGGATGAACACTGAAGCTTTCTTT. Encoded protein: CASSPVGMNTEAFF.

This chain connects TRBV7-2 to TRBJ2-1, with D perhaps matching TRBD1 (5 bases). This CDR3 has 14 amino acids. V was pared by 2 bases and J by 6 bases, with 11 bases between. Germline V lookup: CDR1 SGHTA, CDR2 FQGNSA. This chain's CDR3 is CASSLIAGSNEQFF. The CDR3 region has the DNA TGTGCCAGCAGCTTAATCGCAGGGTCCAATGAGCAGTTCTTC.

The chain carries TRBV2 and TRBJ2-1, with 7 bases aligning to TRBD2. The CDR3 consists of 13 residues. V trimming: 7 bases; J trimming: 4 bases; junction bases outside the gene matches: 4. Looked up from germline, CDR1 is SNHLY and CDR2 is FYNNEI. This CDR3 reads CASTERGYNEQFF. Written as DNA, the CDR3 is TGTGCCAGCACGGAGCGGGGATACAATGAGCAGTTCTTC.

The chain uses TRBV14 and TRBJ1-6; D remains unclear. The CDR3 consists of 14 residues. V lost 1 base, J lost 4 bases, and 5 bases lay in between. Looked up from germline, CDR1 is SGHDN and CDR2 is FVKESK. CDR3 DNA sequence: TGTGCCAGCAGCCAAGTCAGATATAATTCACCCCTCCACTTT. Its translation: CASSQVRYNSPLHF.

This chain uses TRBV6-1 with TRBJ2-4; 8 positions agree with TRBD2. Germline loops: CDR1 MNHNS, CDR2 SASEGT. The CDR3 is made up of 14 amino acids. CDR3 protein: CASGVSGAKNIQYF. CDR3 nucleotides: TGTGCTAGCGGGGTCAGTGGGGCCAAAAACATTCAGTACTTC.

The chain has TRBV7-9 and TRBJ1-6; D is perhaps TRBD1 (5 bases). Trimming left V 11 bases short and J 2 bases short, with 10 bases between. CDR1 SEHNR and CDR2 FQNEAQ come from the germline V gene (reference sequence). The CDR3 runs to 13 residues. CDR3 residues: CASTGAYNSPLHF. The CDR3 DNA reads TGTGCCTCCACGGGGGCCTATAATTCACCCCTCCACTTT.

V gene TRBV7-9 combines with J gene TRBJ1-5; tentatively, D is TRBD1 (5 bases). CDR1 is SEHNR, CDR2 FQNEAQ, per germline (reference sequence). This CDR3 region has 13 residues. V was clipped by 3 bases and J by 7 bases, with 10 bases between them. CDR3: CASSLSQGQPQHF. The CDR3 region has the DNA TGTGCCAGCAGCTTGAGCCAGGGCCAGCCCCAGCATTTT.

The chain uses TRBV7-2 and TRBJ2-3; D might be TRBD2 (5 bases). Germline values: CDR1 SGHTA, CDR2 FQGNSA. V lost 4 bases, J lost 0 bases, and 11 bases lay in between. The CDR3 totals 15 residues. The CDR3 sequence: CASSSDYLSTDTQYF. CDR3 sequence (DNA): TGTGCCAGCAGCTCCGACTACCTTAGCACAGATACGCAGTATTTT.

The rearrangement links TRBV7-2 to TRBJ1-1; D remains unclear. Per the germline V gene, CDR1 is SGHTA and CDR2 is FQGNSA. The V gene lost 4 bases and the J gene lost 1 base, with 10 bases spanning the gap. This CDR3 spans 14 amino acids. CDR3 in DNA: TGTGCCAGCAGCTATGTAACAGCGAACACTGAAGCTTTCTTT. Amino acid sequence: CASSYVTANTEAFF.

This rearrangement joins TRBV18 to TRBJ2-7; D gene unclear. The CDR3 length is 15 residues. CDR1 is KGHSH and CDR2 is LQKENI in the germline V gene. Deletions cut 1 base from V and 3 bases from J, with 13 bases between. The CDR3 nucleotides are TGTGCCAGCTCACCACAGGGTGGGATCGGCTACGAGCAGTACTTC. Protein product: CASSPQGGIGYEQYF.

The sample holds one count of this clone. The chain has TRBV5-1 and TRBJ1-5, with a tentative D call TRBD1 (6 bases). Germline V CDR1 and CDR2: SGHRS, YFSETQ. The CDR3 length is 14 residues. V gave up 9 bases and J gave up 1 base, with 14 bases separating them. DNA of the CDR3: TGCGCCACGGGATGGACAGCCAGCAATCAGCCCCAGCATTTT. Translated: CATGWTASNQPQHF.

The genes are TRBV27 and TRBJ2-5; D unclear. Germline-derived CDR1 and CDR2 are MNHEY and SMNVEV (reference sequence). This CDR3 comprises 11 residues. V lost 4 bases, J lost 1 base, and 1 base lay in between. The CDR3 sequence: CASSSQETQYF. The DNA of the CDR3 is TGTGCCAGCAGTTCCCAAGAGACCCAGTACTTC.

V gene TRBV5-4 combines with J gene TRBJ1-6; maybe TRBD1 (5 bases). Germline CDR1 SGHNT, CDR2 YYREEE (reference sequence). V was trimmed by 3 bases and J by 9 bases, leaving 13 bases between them. The CDR3 loop spans 14 amino acids. The CDR3 sequence: CASSSDSEFSPLHF. The CDR3, as DNA: TGTGCCAGCAGCTCTGACAGTGAATTTTCACCCCTCCACTTT.

The chain couples TRBV5-1 to TRBJ1-2; D is possibly TRBD1 (6 bases). V was shortened by 4 bases and J by 5 bases, with 24 bases between the two germline ends. There are 17 residues in the CDR3. Germline V gives CDR1 SGHRS, CDR2 YFSETQ. The CDR3 loop reads CASSQRQVDLTPYGYTF. The CDR3 DNA reads TGCGCCAGCAGCCAACGACAGGTCGACCTTACGCCTTATGGCTACACCTTC.

The chain recombines TRBV11-3 with TRBJ2-7; a weak D match, TRBD2 (7 bases). The CDR3 totals 15 residues. Germline-derived CDR1 and CDR2 are SGHNT and YENEEA. Trimming removed 6 bases at V and 3 bases at J, with 18 bases between. CDR3 sequence (DNA): TGTGCCAGCAGACTAGGGGGGGCGGAAAGCTACGAGCAGTACTTC. Amino acid sequence: CASRLGGAESYEQYF. The variable domain in full, completed from reference TRBV11-3 and TRBJ2-7, reads EAGVVQSPRYKIIEKKQPVAFWCNPISGHNTLYWYLQNLGQGPELLIRYENEEAVDDSQLPKDRFSAERLKGVDSTLKIQPAELGDSAVYLCASRLGGAESYEQYFGPGTRLTVT.

V is TRBV19 and J is TRBJ1-5; 8 nucleotides agree with TRBD1. CDR3 length: 15 amino acids. V shed 1 base, J shed 5 bases, and the junction held 4 bases outside the gene matches. Germline lookup yields CDR1 LNHDA and CDR2 SQIVND (reference sequence). The CDR3 here is CASSIGTGGHQPQHF. CDR3 nucleotides: TGTGCCAGTAGTATAGGCACAGGGGGGCATCAGCCCCAGCATTTT.

The V gene is TRBV7-9, the J gene TRBJ1-4, with D tentatively TRBD1 (5 bases). Looked up from germline, CDR1 is SEHNR and CDR2 is FQNEAQ (reference sequence). Trimming pared 1 base from V and 5 bases from J, leaving 11 bases between. The CDR3 extends over 15 amino acids. For the CDR3, the DNA is TGTGCCAGCAGCTTAGGAGGGGCCCGCAATGAAAAACTGTTTTTT. It specifies CASSLGGARNEKLFF.

The rearrangement uses TRBV7-2 and TRBJ2-1; D is possibly TRBD2 (7 bases). There are 16 residues in the CDR3. CDR1 and CDR2 (germline): SGHTA, FQGNSA. Trimming cost V 5 bases and J 0 bases, with 14 bases left between them. DNA of the CDR3: TGTGCCAGCAGCCTGGCGGGGGCCAACTCCTACAATGAGCAGTTCTTC. Translation: CASSLAGANSYNEQFF.

This chain joins TRBV6-1 and TRBJ2-2; D possibly matches TRBD1 or TRBD2 (6 bases each). Germline-derived CDR1 and CDR2 are MNHNS and SASEGT. Trimming pared 6 bases from V and 1 base from J, leaving 12 bases between. CDR3 length: 15 amino acids. The DNA for the CDR3 is TGTGCCAGCAGAGGGGGGACTCAGAACACCGGGGAGCTGTTTTTT. It specifies CASRGGTQNTGELFF.

V and J are TRBV9 and TRBJ1-2; TRBD1 agrees at 9 bases. The CDR3 runs 13 residues. V shed 5 bases, J shed 2 bases, and the junction held 1 base outside the gene matches. Germline V gene sequence: CDR1 SGDLS, CDR2 YYNGEE. The CDR3 is CASSGQGNYGYTF. The CDR3 bases are TGTGCCAGCAGTGGACAGGGGAACTATGGCTACACCTTC.

The J gene is TRBJ2-7, the V gene TRBV11-2; the D gene is possibly TRBD1 (6 bases). Germline V gene data show CDR1 as SGHAT and CDR2 as FQNNGV. With 5 bases removed from V and 1 base from J, the gap between germline ends came to 9 bases. The length of the CDR3 is 13 residues. The CDR3 DNA follows: TGTGCCAGCAGCCACGGACAGTCCTACGAGCAGTACTTC. It specifies CASSHGQSYEQYF.

In this sample, this clone turned up once. The chain links TRBV4-1 to TRBJ1-5, with a possible D match to TRBD1 (5 bases). CDR3 length: 17 residues. CDR1 MGHRA and CDR2 YSYEKL come from the germline V gene. The V end lost 1 base, the J end lost 2 bases, and 15 bases lay between the germline ends. The CDR3 DNA sequence: TGCGCCAGCAGCCAAGCTGGGAATGGGGGGGGCAATCAGCCCCAGCATTTT. Translated, it gives CASSQAGNGGGNQPQHF.

The V call is TRBV5-4, the J call TRBJ1-3; D unclear. V was trimmed by 5 bases and J by 0 bases, leaving 12 bases between them. This CDR3 is built from 15 residues. Germline V gene sequence: CDR1 SGHNT, CDR2 YYREEE (reference sequence). The DNA for the CDR3 is TGTGCCAGCAGTTCTGTCCCGACCTCTGGAAACACCATATATTTT. Amino acid sequence: CASSSVPTSGNTIYF. The whole variable domain, remainder taken from reference TRBV5-4 and TRBJ1-3, is ETGVTQSPTHLIKTRGQQVTLRCSSQSGHNTVSWYQQALGQGPQFIFQYYREEENGRGNFPPRFSGLQFPNYSSELNVNALELDDSALYLCASSSVPTSGNTIYFGEGSWLTVV.

The rearrangement links TRBV18 to TRBJ1-1; no firm D call. The CDR3 length is 14 residues. V was shortened by 2 bases and J by 2 bases, with 9 bases between the two germline ends. Per the germline V gene, CDR1 is KGHSH and CDR2 is LQKENI. The CDR3 DNA reads as TGTGCCAGCTCACCAACCGGGAGCAACACTGAAGCTTTCTTT. Encoded protein: CASSPTGSNTEAFF.

This sequence joins TRBV5-1 and TRBJ2-7; 7 nucleotides line up with TRBD1. Losses at the gene ends were 3 bases for V and 6 bases for J; bases not matched to a gene: 9. This CDR3 is 14 amino acids long. CDR1 and CDR2 (germline): SGHRS, YFSETQ. CDR3 in DNA: TGCGCCAGCAGCTCGACGCCGACAGGGCCCGAGCAGTACTTC. Translated, it gives CASSSTPTGPEQYF.

This chain links TRBV27 with TRBJ2-4; the D gene is possibly TRBD2 (6 bases). This CDR3 region has 12 residues. V lost 11 bases and J lost 5, with 13 bases in between. Germline loops: CDR1 MNHEY, CDR2 SMNVEV (reference sequence). The CDR3 is CAGGPTQNIQYF. The CDR3 coding sequence is TGTGCCGGAGGGCCGACGCAAAACATTCAGTACTTC.

This clone was seen only a few times. The chain recombines TRBV2 with TRBJ1-6; D is undetermined. Looked up from germline, CDR1 is SNHLY and CDR2 is FYNNEI. Trimming stripped 2 bases from V and 10 bases from J, with 12 bases between. The CDR3 consists of 14 residues. In DNA form, the CDR3 reads TGTGCCAGCAGTGAATCGCCAGCCCCCTCACCCCTCCACTTT. Residues: CASSESPAPSPLHF.